This TCR beta chain appears in the sequencing data of a study of CD8 T cells in ankylosing spondylitis. This clonotype turned up a few times. Its antigen is as yet unknown. The germline V gene has CDR1 SGHRS and CDR2 YFSETQ. V was cut by 4 bases and J by 8 bases, with 12 bases left in between. The CDR3 length is 13 residues. A single record per CDR3 protein comes from TCRdb applying MiXCR to the 5' RACE reads. The table records under 850,000 distinct CDR3 sequences, around a fifth of them present only once. General study results and limits: Blood of patients with ankylosing spondylitis appeared to be characterized by a TCR beta motif of several highly homologous variants.

This chain joins TRBV5-1 and TRBJ1-4, with D possibly being TRBD1 (6 bases). Sequencing was carried out using blood, either unsorted or a sorted T cell fraction (not recorded which). The source is a male donor with ankylosing spondylitis. The chain's CDR3 is CASSQGHLEKLFF. In nucleotides, the CDR3 is TGCGCCAGCAGCCAGGGACACCTAGAAAAACTGTTTTTT.